The 3 T cell receptor beta chains reported below all come from one sample, sequenced in a study of T cell repertoires in cytomegalovirus infection. From the reads, TCRdb called clonotypes with MiXCR, one entry per CDR3 protein. The data contain about 490,000 distinct CDR3 sequences, about 25% of them singletons. Sequencing used PBMCs. The source is a human donor in good health (CMV status not recorded). Some clones in this sample may be carry-over from other donors' samples.

In DNA, the CDR3 is TGTGCCAGCAGCTTTATCTACAATGAGCAGTTCTTC. It encodes CASSFIYNEQFF. The rearrangement links TRBV7-6 to TRBJ2-1; D remains ambiguous. The CDR3 contains 12 residues. The V gene's germline CDR1 is SGHVS and CDR2 FNYEAQ. The V gene lost 3 bases and the J gene lost 3 bases, with 3 bases spanning the gap.

This clonotype was counted between two and nine times. The chain carries TRBV11-3 and TRBJ1-1; D call uncertain. The germline V and J ends were trimmed by 5 bases and 5 bases, with 12 bases remaining between them. The CDR3 is made up of 13 amino acids. Germline values: CDR1 SGHNT, CDR2 YENEEA. The CDR3 is CASSLTSGTEAFF. The CDR3 DNA reads as TGTGCCAGCAGCCTAACGAGTGGGACTGAAGCTTTCTTT.

The V and J genes are TRBV11-2 and TRBJ2-3; D possibly corresponds to TRBD2 (6 bases). The germline CDR1 and CDR2 sequences are SGHAT and FQNNGV. The CDR3 covers 16 residues. The V gene lost 0 bases and the J gene lost 0 bases, with 10 bases spanning the gap. The CDR3 here is CASSLDPGASTDTQYF. Written as DNA, the CDR3 is TGTGCCAGCAGCTTAGATCCGGGAGCAAGCACAGATACGCAGTATTTT.